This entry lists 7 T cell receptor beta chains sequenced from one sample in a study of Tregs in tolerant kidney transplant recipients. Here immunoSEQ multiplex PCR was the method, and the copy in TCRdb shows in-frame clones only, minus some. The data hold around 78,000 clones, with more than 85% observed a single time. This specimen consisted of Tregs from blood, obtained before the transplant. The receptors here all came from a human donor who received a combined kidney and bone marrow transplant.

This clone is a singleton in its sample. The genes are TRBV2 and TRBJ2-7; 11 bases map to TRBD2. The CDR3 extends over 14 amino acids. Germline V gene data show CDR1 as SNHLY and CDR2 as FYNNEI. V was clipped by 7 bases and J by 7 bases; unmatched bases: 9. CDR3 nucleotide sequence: TGTGCCAGCACTGAGACTAGCGGGACAAGAGAGCAGTACTTC. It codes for CASTETSGTREQYF.

The CDR3 DNA is TGTGCCAGCAGCTTAGTTGCGCTAGCGGGAGGGGCAGATACGCAGTATTTT. Translated: CASSLVALAGGADTQYF. The rearrangement uses TRBV7-8 and TRBJ2-3; TRBD2 agrees at 12 bases. Losses at the gene ends were 1 base for V and 4 bases for J; bases not matched to a gene: 6. Germline V CDR1 and CDR2: SGHVS, FQNEAQ. The CDR3 is 17 amino acids. The entire variable domain, with the rest obtained from reference TRBV7-8 and TRBJ2-3, is as follows: GAGVSQSPRYKVAKRGQDVALRCDPISGHVSLFWYQQALGQGPEFLTYFQNEAQLDKSGLPSDRFFAERPEGSVSTLKIQRTQQEDSAVYLCASSLVALAGGADTQYFGPGTRLTVL.

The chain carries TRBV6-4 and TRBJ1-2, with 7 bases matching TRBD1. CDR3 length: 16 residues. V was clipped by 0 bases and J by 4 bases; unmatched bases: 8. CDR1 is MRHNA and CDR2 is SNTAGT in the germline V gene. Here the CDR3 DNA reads TGTGCCAGCAGTGACTCGAGGCTCGGGACAGTCTATGGCTACACCTTC. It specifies CASSDSRLGTVYGYTF.

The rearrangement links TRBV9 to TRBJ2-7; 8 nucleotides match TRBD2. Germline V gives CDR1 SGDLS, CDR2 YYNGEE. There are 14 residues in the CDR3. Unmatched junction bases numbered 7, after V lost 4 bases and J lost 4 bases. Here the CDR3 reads CASSLREGPYEQYF. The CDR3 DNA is TGTGCCAGCAGCCTTCGGGAGGGCCCTTACGAGCAGTACTTC.

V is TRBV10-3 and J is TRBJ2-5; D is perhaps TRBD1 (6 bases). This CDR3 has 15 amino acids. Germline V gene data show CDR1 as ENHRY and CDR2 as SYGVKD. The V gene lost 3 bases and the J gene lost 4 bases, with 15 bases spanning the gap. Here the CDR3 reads CAISDLGGVGETQYF. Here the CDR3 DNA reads TGTGCCATCAGTGACTTAGGGGGAGTTGGAGAGACCCAGTACTTC.

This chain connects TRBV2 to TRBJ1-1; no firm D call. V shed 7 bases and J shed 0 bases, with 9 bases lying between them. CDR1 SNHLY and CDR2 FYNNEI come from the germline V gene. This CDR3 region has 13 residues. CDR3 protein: CASTEALNTEAFF. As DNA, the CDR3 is TGTGCCAGCACAGAGGCCTTGAACACTGAAGCTTTCTTT.

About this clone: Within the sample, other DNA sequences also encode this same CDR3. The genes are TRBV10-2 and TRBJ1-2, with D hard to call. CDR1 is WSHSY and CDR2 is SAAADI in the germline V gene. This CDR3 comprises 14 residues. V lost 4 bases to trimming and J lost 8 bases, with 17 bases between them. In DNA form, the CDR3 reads TGCGCCAGCAGTGCCGGACGGACGGGTCGGGGCTACACCTTC. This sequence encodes CASSAGRTGRGYTF.